These T cell receptor beta chains were read from a single sample in a study of response to subunit inactivated influenza vaccine. TCRdb ran MiXCR on the RT-PCR reads and lists one entry per CDR3 protein. The sample yields 590,000 or so distinct CDR3 sequences, approximately 14% seen once. Specimen: PBMCs from blood, collected 14 days before vaccination. All receptors come from a man aged 50 to 60 who received an inactivated influenza vaccine. The CDR3 runs from the conserved cysteine through the conserved F or W. Fields, in order: V gene, clone size, D gene, J gene, CDR3 DNA, CDR3 protein. A D gene is named only where the DNA matches it firmly. Expanded clones are given a class, and other clones once, few, many or no size at all.

V gene: TRBV20-1
clone size: few
D gene: NA
J gene: TRBJ1-1
CDR3 DNA: TGCAGTGCTATATGGGGAGGGAGGGCCACGGTGAACACTGAAGCTTTCTTT
CDR3 protein: CSAIWGGRATVNTEAFF

V gene: TRBV4-2
clone size: NA
D gene: NA
J gene: TRBJ1-2
CDR3 DNA: TGTGCCAGCAGCCAAGATGGGAGGAGCGGTGGCTACACCTTC
CDR3 protein: CASSQDGRSGGYTF

V gene: TRBV7-9
clone size: many
D gene: TRBD1
J gene: TRBJ1-6
CDR3 DNA: TGTGCCAGCAGCTTAGGACAGGGAAGTGCAACCCTCCACTTT
CDR3 protein: CASSLGQGSATLHF

V gene: TRBV7-9
clone size: few
D gene: NA
J gene: TRBJ2-6
CDR3 DNA: TGTGCCAGCAGCTTAGCGCTACAGAGTCCTGGGGCCAACGTCCTGACTTTC
CDR3 protein: CASSLALQSPGANVLTF

V gene: TRBV7-2
clone size: NA
D gene: TRBD2
J gene: TRBJ2-5
CDR3 DNA: TGTGCCAGCAGCAGCGGGACTAGCGGACGTCGGTACTTC
CDR3 protein: CASSSGTSGRRYF

V gene: TRBV6-6
clone size: many
D gene: NA
J gene: TRBJ1-1
CDR3 DNA: TGTGCCAGCAGTTACGAGGCAGCTAACACTGAAGCTTTCTTT
CDR3 protein: CASSYEAANTEAFF

V gene: TRBV7-9
clone size: NA
D gene: TRBD1
J gene: TRBJ1-1
CDR3 DNA: TGTGCCAGCAGCCTGACAGGGGACTACACTGAAGCTTTCTTT
CDR3 protein: CASSLTGDYTEAFF

V gene: TRBV7-9
clone size: many
D gene: NA
J gene: TRBJ2-7
CDR3 DNA: TGTGCCAGCAGCTCGAACTCAGGGACGTCTCTCTACGAGCAGTACTTC
CDR3 protein: CASSSNSGTSLYEQYF

V gene: TRBV19
clone size: once
D gene: NA
J gene: TRBJ2-7
CDR3 DNA: TGTGCCAGTATCCACGGAAGGTGCTACGAGCAGTACTTC
CDR3 protein: CASIHGRCYEQYF

V gene: TRBV20-1
clone size: NA
D gene: NA
J gene: TRBJ2-3
CDR3 DNA: TGCAGTGCTAGTGACGGAAGGAGGGATACGCAGTATTTT
CDR3 protein: CSASDGRRDTQYF

V gene: TRBV19
clone size: NA
D gene: NA
J gene: TRBJ2-5
CDR3 DNA: TGTGCCAGTAGTACCCAACGGAATTGGTACCAAGAGACCCAGTACTTC
CDR3 protein: CASSTQRNWYQETQYF

V gene: TRBV7-9
clone size: few
D gene: TRBD1
J gene: TRBJ2-2
CDR3 DNA: TGTGCCAGCAGCTTCACCGGGACAGCCTACACCGGGGAGCTGTTTTTT
CDR3 protein: CASSFTGTAYTGELFF

V gene: TRBV29-1
clone size: NA
D gene: NA
J gene: TRBJ2-2
CDR3 DNA: TGCAGCGTTACAGTCGGGACAACGAACACCGGGGAGCTGTTTTTT
CDR3 protein: CSVTVGTTNTGELFF

V gene: TRBV12-3/TRBV12-4
clone size: NA
D gene: NA
J gene: TRBJ2-7
CDR3 DNA: TGTGCCAGCAGTTTAGGGTTGGTGGGGAACGAGCAGTACTTC
CDR3 protein: CASSLGLVGNEQYF

V gene: TRBV9
clone size: NA
D gene: TRBD2
J gene: TRBJ2-1
CDR3 DNA: TGTGCCAGCAGCGTAGAGACTAGCAGGTACAATGAGCAGTTCTTC
CDR3 protein: CASSVETSRYNEQFF

V gene: TRBV6-1
clone size: NA
D gene: NA
J gene: TRBJ2-3
CDR3 DNA: TGTGCCAGCAGCCCCTCAAATAGCCGGGATCCGCAGTATTTT
CDR3 protein: CASSPSNSRDPQYF

V gene: TRBV7-7
clone size: NA
D gene: NA
J gene: TRBJ2-2
CDR3 DNA: TGTGCCAGCAGCTTAAAAAGGCCGACTAGAGCTTTCACCGGGGAGCTGTTTTTT
CDR3 protein: CASSLKRPTRAFTGELFF

V gene: TRBV4-1
clone size: NA
D gene: TRBD2
J gene: TRBJ2-7
CDR3 DNA: TGCGCCAGCAGCCAAATAGCGGGGGGGGACTACGAGCAGTACTTC
CDR3 protein: CASSQIAGGDYEQYF

V gene: TRBV6-2/TRBV6-3
clone size: few
D gene: NA
J gene: TRBJ2-5
CDR3 DNA: TGTGCCAGCAGCATACTGGGTCCGGAGACCCAGTACTTC
CDR3 protein: CASSILGPETQYF

V gene: TRBV4-2
clone size: many
D gene: NA
J gene: TRBJ2-3
CDR3 DNA: TGTGCCAGCAGCCAAGATCAACGGGATACGCAGTATTTT
CDR3 protein: CASSQDQRDTQYF

V gene: TRBV4-3
clone size: many
D gene: NA
J gene: TRBJ2-7
CDR3 DNA: TGCGCCAGCAGCCAAGTAGGGGGTGACTACGAGCAGTACTTC
CDR3 protein: CASSQVGGDYEQYF

V gene: TRBV6-1
clone size: few
D gene: NA
J gene: TRBJ2-5
CDR3 DNA: TGTGCCAGCAGCTCAAACGTTGGCGGGACCCGTCAAGAGACCCAGTACTTC
CDR3 protein: CASSSNVGGTRQETQYF

V gene: TRBV20-1
clone size: NA
D gene: NA
J gene: TRBJ1-1
CDR3 DNA: TGCAGTGCTAGAGGTACGACAGGTTTTGAAGCTTTCTTT
CDR3 protein: CSARGTTGFEAFF

V gene: TRBV12-3/TRBV12-4
clone size: few
D gene: NA
J gene: TRBJ2-3
CDR3 DNA: TGTGCCAGCAGTTTATACCACGACCCCCGCTTAGATACGCAGTATTTT
CDR3 protein: CASSLYHDPRLDTQYF

V gene: TRBV5-6
clone size: few
D gene: NA
J gene: TRBJ1-6
CDR3 DNA: TGTGCCAGCCGCGCAGGGACCTATTCACCCCTCCACTTT
CDR3 protein: CASRAGTYSPLHF

V gene: TRBV10-2
clone size: once
D gene: NA
J gene: TRBJ1-1
CDR3 DNA: TGCGCCAGTGGGCCCCTGGGAGGCACTGAAGCTTTCTTT
CDR3 protein: CASGPLGGTEAFF

V gene: TRBV12-3/TRBV12-4
clone size: few
D gene: NA
J gene: TRBJ1-2
CDR3 DNA: TGTGCCAGCAGTTACCCCCGGGGCAGTCGGGGCTACACCTTC
CDR3 protein: CASSYPRGSRGYTF

V gene: TRBV4-2
clone size: NA
D gene: TRBD1
J gene: TRBJ2-1
CDR3 DNA: TGTGCCAGCAGCCAAGAAGGGACAGCCACAATTTCCACCTACAATGAGCAGTTCTTC
CDR3 protein: CASSQEGTATISTYNEQFF